This is a list of T cell receptor beta chains from one sample in a study of blood T cell repertoires in COVID-19. TCRdb's copy holds only in-frame clones and misses some; the assay was immunoSEQ multiplex PCR. The data contain approximately 100,000 clones, around 86% of them seen just once; the ten biggest clones take up about 15%. Sequencing used peripheral blood. These receptors were taken from an elderly woman with active or convalescent COVID-19. The CDR3 runs from the conserved cysteine through the conserved F or W. D genes are given only for firm matches. Not every row has a clone size; where given, it reads once, few, many or a size class.

v_call	clone_size	j_call	d_call	cdr3_nt	cdr3_aa
TRBV7-3	once	TRBJ2-7	.	TGTGCCAGCAGCAATCAGGGGATAAGCGAGCAGTACTTC	CASSNQGISEQYF
TRBV9	.	TRBJ1-5	.	TGTGCCAGCAGCGTAGCGGGTGGGCAGCCCCAGCATTTT	CASSVAGGQPQHF
TRBV4-1	.	TRBJ2-1	.	TGCGCCAGCAGCCAAGGGTGCGGGGCGGGGTACAATGAGCAGTTCTTC	CASSQGCGAGYNEQFF
TRBV19	few	TRBJ2-7	TRBD2	TGTGCCAGTAGTACCGGGACTAGCGGGACGAAGCAGTACTTC	CASSTGTSGTKQYF
TRBV11-2	.	TRBJ1-1	TRBD1	TGTGCCAGCAGCCTAAACACGGGACAGGGGGAGGGAGCTTTCTTT	CASSLNTGQGEGAFF
TRBV18	.	TRBJ2-4	.	TGTGCCAGCTCCCAGCTAGGGGTGAAAAACATTCAGTACTTC	CASSQLGVKNIQYF
TRBV9	once	TRBJ1-6	TRBD1	TGTGCCAGCAGCGTAGGGACAGGGGAATATAATTCACCCCTCCACTTT	CASSVGTGEYNSPLHF
TRBV6-4	once	TRBJ2-7	.	TGTGCCAGCAGAGAAAAAACCGGGACAAACTCCTACGAGCAGTACTTC	CASREKTGTNSYEQYF
TRBV20-1	.	TRBJ1-5	.	TGCAGTGCTAGTTCCCAAGACAGGCGTAGCAATCAGCCCCAGCATTTT	CSASSQDRRSNQPQHF
TRBV4-1	.	TRBJ1-1	.	TGCGCCAGCAGCCAAGATGGGCTAAAAACAGGGCGTATCGGGGTGAACACTGAAGCTTTCTTT	CASSQDGLKTGRIGVNTEAFF
TRBV5-1	.	TRBJ1-5	.	TGCGCCAGCAGCTTAACAGGCAATCAGCCCCAGCATTTT	CASSLTGNQPQHF
TRBV6-5	once	TRBJ1-1	.	TGTGCCAGCAAGGTAGGGAGGAACACTGAAGCTTTCTTT	CASKVGRNTEAFF
TRBV2	.	TRBJ1-5	.	TGTGCCAGCAGTACCGACAGCCCGAATCAGCCCCAGCATTTT	CASSTDSPNQPQHF
TRBV6-4	.	TRBJ2-3	TRBD2	TGTGCCAGCAGTGACTCACGGGGGGGCACAGATACGCAGTATTTT	CASSDSRGGTDTQYF
TRBV15	.	TRBJ1-1	TRBD1	TGTGCCACCAGCAGAGGGGAGCCAGGGGGCATCACTGAAGCTTTCTTT	CATSRGEPGGITEAFF